Listed below are T cell receptor beta chains from one sample, sequenced in a study of T cell repertoires in cytomegalovirus infection. TCRdb redid the calling of the reads with MiXCR, one entry per CDR3 protein. Of approximately 990,000 distinct CDR3 sequences listed, roughly 30% are singletons. Their antigens are not known. Material: cultured CD8+ T cells from PBMCs, obtained from culture after CMV antigen stimulation. The receptors derive from a human donor in good health (CMV status not recorded). Some clones in this sample may be carry-over from other donors' samples. CDR3s include the opening cysteine and the closing phenylalanine or tryptophan.

V gene,J gene,CDR3 protein
TRBV7-2,TRBJ2-7,CASSLVPPAQGMYF
TRBV7-9,TRBJ2-3,CASRGHGGQGTDTQYF
TRBV5-4,TRBJ1-6,CASSFSGNNSPLHF
TRBV4-3,TRBJ1-2,CASSQESGFFGYTF
TRBV28,TRBJ2-3,CASSLRTGGEADTQYF
TRBV7-9,TRBJ2-7,CASSLAGGLGEQYF
TRBV27,TRBJ1-1,CASSLEGSYTEAFF
TRBV29-1,TRBJ2-1,CSVGPSLRGGSYNEQFF
TRBV19,TRBJ1-1,CASSLLHGANTEAFF
TRBV4-1,TRBJ2-1,CASSQDTRQGGSYNEQFF
TRBV5-4,TRBJ2-2,CASSPGPQLNTGELFF
TRBV6-1,TRBJ2-5,CASSKSGGETQYF
TRBV4-3,TRBJ2-3,CASSQEHLGSVGTDTQYF
TRBV5-4,TRBJ2-7,CASSWSGTGFDEQYF
TRBV5-6,TRBJ2-1,CASSVGPGNEQFF
TRBV19,TRBJ1-1,CASSKRGGRNTEAFF
TRBV28,TRBJ1-1,CASTSPGRGEAFF
TRBV7-6,TRBJ2-5,CASIPLKGSETQYF
TRBV10-3,TRBJ2-5,CAISDPYFEPYQETQYF